This T cell receptor (beta chain) was identified during a study of CD8 T cells in Susac syndrome. Sequencing of TCR beta, carried out with a high-throughput approach, was applied to CD8+ and CD4+ T cells from the blood. Controls matched for sex and age were healthy donors. Germline V lookup: CDR1 SGHNT, CDR2 YYREEE (reference sequence). This CDR3 contains 15 residues. Trimming stripped 2 bases from V and 5 bases from J, with 14 bases between. With random hexamers, roughly 0.5 to 1 ug RNA was reverse transcribed. TCRdb ran MiXCR on the immunoSEQ multiplex PCR reads and lists one entry per CDR3 protein. Of approximately 190,000 distinct CDR3 sequences listed, 93% are singletons.

Sequencing was carried out using CD4+ T cells from PBMCs. This rearrangement joins TRBV5-4 to TRBJ2-1; D might be TRBD1 or TRBD2, each matching 5 bases. The sequence came from a human donor in good health. The DNA for the CDR3 is TGTGCCAGCAGCTTACCGGGGACCGGTAACAATGAGCAGTTCTTC. Protein sequence: CASSLPGTGNNEQFF.